The 26 T cell receptor beta chains below all came from one sample that was sequenced in a study of T cells in Graves' hyperthyroidism and ophthalmopathy. Amplified regions were TCR beta CDR3 sequences from RNA transcripts. Researchers ran a first-round RT-PCR on the TCR CDR3 using the HTBI primer set. TCRdb analysed the multiplex PCR reads with MiXCR anew, one entry per CDR3 protein. The sample includes about 420,000 distinct CDR3 sequences, roughly 15% seen only once; the top ten take about 4.9%. The specimen sequenced was blood. All receptors come from a woman aged 18-35 years with Graves' hyperthyroidism.

In its sample, this clonotype was seen many times. The V call is TRBV2, the J call TRBJ1-1, with no clear D. Germline assignment: CDR1 SNHLY and CDR2 FYNNEI. The CDR3 runs to 15 residues. V was cut by 7 bases and J by 5 bases, with 20 bases left in between. DNA of the CDR3: TGTGCCAGCATCCCAGAGGTTCACCCGCGGACTGAAGCTTTCTTT. Its protein product is CASIPEVHPRTEAFF. The full variable domain, its missing parts supplied by reference TRBV2 and TRBJ1-1, is EPEVTQTPSHQVTQMGQEVILRCVPISNHLYFYWYRQILGQKVEFLVSFYNNEISEKSEIFDDQFSVERPDGSNFTLKIRSTKLEDSAMYFCASIPEVHPRTEAFFGQGTRLTVV.

A few counts support this clonotype. The chain has TRBV12-3 or TRBV12-4 and TRBJ1-1; D gene uncertain. The CDR3 has 14 residues. The germline V and J ends were trimmed by 1 base and 3 bases, with 9 bases remaining between them. CDR3 coding DNA: TGTGCCAGCAGTTTAGGGGTCGTGGACACTGAAGCTTTCTTT. Translating it yields CASSLGVVDTEAFF.

The chain links TRBV15 to TRBJ1-5, with D possibly being TRBD1 (5 bases). The germline gives CDR1 LNHNV, CDR2 YYDKDF (reference sequence). V was clipped by 0 bases and J by 6 bases, with 12 bases between them. The CDR3 extends over 15 amino acids. The CDR3 DNA sequence: TGTGCCACCAGCAGAGACAGGGTTTTATCTCAGCCCCAGCATTTT. This encodes CATSRDRVLSQPQHF. Full variable domain (outside the CDR3, taken from reference TRBV15 and TRBJ1-5): DAMVIQNPRYQVTQFGKPVTLSCSQTLNHNVMYWYQQKSSQAPKLLFHYYDKDFNNEADTPDNFQSRRPNTSFCFLDIRSPGLGDTAMYLCATSRDRVLSQPQHFGDGTRLSIL.

This clonotype has a count of ten or more. The chain employs TRBV24-1 and TRBJ2-1, with D unresolved. Trimming shortened V by 0 bases and J by 7 bases, and 6 bases separated the two germline ends. The CDR3 sequence is 13 residues long. Germline V lookup: CDR1 KGHDR, CDR2 SFDVKD. The CDR3 reads CATSDLTVNEQFF. The CDR3 DNA reads TGTGCCACCAGTGATTTGACCGTGAATGAGCAGTTCTTC.

As to this clonotype: The junction shows a germline mismatch at one end, possibly a read error. The chain joins TRBV9 to TRBJ2-3; no definite D call. The CDR3 runs to 15 residues. In germline, CDR1 is SGDLS, CDR2 YYNGEE. CDR3 protein: CACSVVGGSTDTQYF. The CDR3 DNA reads TGTGCCTGCAGCGTAGTGGGCGGAAGCACAGATACGCAGTATTTT.

This clonotype was observed at least ten times. The genes are TRBV12-3 or TRBV12-4 and TRBJ2-5, with a weak D call TRBD2 (5 bases). Trimming took 3 bases from V and 1 from J, leaving 6 bases between them. The CDR3 extends over 13 amino acids. CDR3 nucleotide sequence: TGTGCCAGCAGTTTCGGGGTCCAAGAGACCCAGTACTTC. This codes for CASSFGVQETQYF.

The CDR3 sequence is CSATGWGREGTDTQYF. The DNA for the CDR3 is TGCAGTGCGACAGGGTGGGGGCGGGAGGGCACAGATACGCAGTATTTT. This chain joins TRBV20-1 and TRBJ2-3; a possible D gene is TRBD2 (8 bases). The CDR3 length is 16 residues. V lost 6 bases to trimming and J lost 1 base, with 20 bases between them. Germline CDR1 and CDR2: DFQATT and SNEGSKA (reference sequence).

This clonotype has more than one count but fewer than ten. The chain combines TRBV20-1 with TRBJ1-1, with a weak D call TRBD1 (6 bases). The CDR3 contains 15 residues. CDR1 and CDR2 from the germline V gene are DFQATT and SNEGSKA (reference sequence). V lost 1 base to trimming and J lost 4 bases, with 16 bases between them. The CDR3 region has the DNA TGCAGTGCTAGAGGACGCAGGGGAGGTGGCACTGAAGCTTTCTTT. This gives the protein CSARGRRGGGTEAFF.

There are a few counts of this clonotype. This chain uses TRBV19 with TRBJ1-5; D is uncertain. Germline-derived CDR1 and CDR2 are LNHDA and SQIVND (reference sequence). The CDR3 extends over 15 amino acids. With 3 bases removed from V and 1 base from J, the gap between germline ends came to 10 bases. CDR3 protein: CASSIGAGSNQPQHF. The CDR3 nucleotides read TGTGCCAGTAGTATCGGAGCTGGGAGCAATCAGCCCCAGCATTTT.

The chain has TRBV7-2 and TRBJ2-5, with 10 bases matching TRBD2. The CDR3 contains 17 residues. Germline V lookup: CDR1 SGHTA, CDR2 FQGNSA. V shed 5 bases and J 2 bases; nucleotides not matched to a gene: 11. The CDR3 is CASSVVISGRTQETQYF. The CDR3 DNA is TGTGCCAGCAGCGTCGTAATTAGCGGGAGGACTCAAGAGACCCAGTACTTC.

The V gene is TRBV20-1, the J gene TRBJ2-3; TRBD2 agrees at 9 bases. The CDR3 totals 16 residues. CDR1 is DFQATT, CDR2 SNEGSKA, per germline (reference sequence). The J segment lost 0 bases and the V segment lost 0 bases, leaving 4 bases of the junction unmatched. CDR3 residues: CSARDKTSGSTDTQYF. CDR3 coding DNA: TGCAGTGCTAGAGATAAGACTAGCGGTAGCACAGATACGCAGTATTTT.

This clonotype was counted many times. The rearrangement uses TRBV2 and TRBJ1-2; 7 bases agree with TRBD1. From germline, CDR1 is SNHLY and CDR2 FYNNEI. The V segment lost 2 bases and the J segment 5 bases; nucleotides outside the gene matches: 5. The CDR3 extends over 14 amino acids. The CDR3 nucleotides read TGTGCCAGCAGTGAAAGGGGACAGATGTATGGCTACACCTTC. It specifies CASSERGQMYGYTF.

This clonotype was picked up many times. The chain links TRBV6-1 to TRBJ1-1; D perhaps matches TRBD1 (5 bases). Germline lookup yields CDR1 MNHNS and CDR2 SASEGT. The length of the CDR3 is 14 residues. V shed 5 bases and J shed 1 base, with 11 bases lying between them. This CDR3 is CASSPDIPNTEAFF. Written as DNA, the CDR3 is TGTGCCAGCAGTCCGGACATACCGAACACTGAAGCTTTCTTT.

As for this clonotype: The junction does not match germline at one end; this may be a read error. V usage is TRBV27 and J usage is TRBJ2-6; 8 nucleotides agree with TRBD1. Germline CDR1 MNHEY, CDR2 SMNVEV (reference sequence). The CDR3 consists of 18 residues. The CDR3 DNA reads as TGTACCAGCGGTCCGGGACAGGATACATCTTCTGGGGCCAACGTCCTGACTTTC. The encoded protein is CTSGPGQDTSSGANVLTF. The complete variable domain, with remaining parts taken from reference TRBV27 and TRBJ2-6, reads EAQVTQNPRYLITVTGKKLTVTCSQNMNHEYMSWYRQDPGLGLRQIYYSMNVEVTDKGDVPEGYKVSRKEKRNFPLILESPSPNQTSLYFCTSGPGQDTSSGANVLTFGAGSRLTVL.

CDR3 loop: CASSLAGTSRGETQYF. CDR3 nucleotides: TGCGCCAGCAGCTTGGCCGGGACTAGCAGAGGAGAGACCCAGTACTTC. The chain recombines TRBV5-1 with TRBJ2-5; 9 bases fit TRBD2. The length of the CDR3 is 16 residues. CDR1 SGHRS and CDR2 YFSETQ come from the germline V gene. J gave up 4 bases and V 0 bases, and 7 bases lay outside the gene matches.

This chain uses TRBV20-1 with TRBJ2-3; D ambiguous. The CDR3 contains 13 residues. Germline assignment: CDR1 DFQATT and CDR2 SNEGSKA (reference sequence). Trimming stripped 5 bases from V and 6 bases from J, with 15 bases between. Written as DNA, the CDR3 is TGCAGTGCTTTACGACGTGAGTGGGATACGCAGTATTTT. Amino acids: CSALRREWDTQYF.

V gene TRBV20-1 combines with J gene TRBJ2-7, with 8 positions matching TRBD2. Germline V gene data show CDR1 as DFQATT and CDR2 as SNEGSKA (reference sequence). J was trimmed by 5 bases and V by 3 bases; bases with no gene match: 12. The CDR3 is 15 residues long. CDR3 residues: CSARASGRANHEQYF. CDR3 sequence (DNA): TGCAGTGCTAGGGCAAGCGGGAGAGCTAACCACGAGCAGTACTTC.

This clonotype was observed many times. This chain links TRBV5-6 with TRBJ2-1, with TRBD2 matching over 11 bases. V trimming: 1 base; J trimming: 6 bases; junction bases outside the gene matches: 3. In germline, CDR1 is SGHDT, CDR2 YYEEEE. The CDR3 spans 15 residues. For the CDR3, the DNA is TGTGCCAGCAGCTTGACACTAGCGGGAGTCAATGAGCAGTTCTTC. Amino acids: CASSLTLAGVNEQFF.

At least ten counts were recorded for this clonotype. The chain couples TRBV2 to TRBJ2-7, with D perhaps matching TRBD1 (5 bases). In germline, CDR1 is SNHLY, CDR2 FYNNEI. V gave up 3 bases and J gave up 7 bases, with 13 bases separating them. CDR3 size: 13 residues. The CDR3 nucleotides are TGTGCCAGCAGTGAGGGCAGGGCTGCGGAGCAGTACTTC. It specifies CASSEGRAAEQYF.

The chain couples TRBV6-1 to TRBJ1-1; perhaps TRBD1 as D (6 bases). Germline lookup yields CDR1 MNHNS and CDR2 SASEGT. This CDR3 is built from 14 residues. V was trimmed by 6 bases and J by 6 bases, leaving 17 bases between them. The DNA for the CDR3 is TGTGCCAGCAGCCCGGGACACGACTTCGCTGAAGCTTTCTTT. Its protein product is CASSPGHDFAEAFF.

This clonotype was seen a few times. The chain couples TRBV19 to TRBJ2-3; D not certain. Trimming removed 6 bases at V and 4 bases at J, with 8 bases between. Germline loops: CDR1 LNHDA, CDR2 SQIVND (reference sequence). This CDR3 has 12 residues. This CDR3 reads CASSDRSDTQYF. CDR3 coding DNA: TGTGCCAGTAGCGATAGATCAGATACGCAGTATTTT.

This clonotype was picked up many times. The chain combines TRBV12-3 or TRBV12-4 with TRBJ1-5, with D unresolved. Trimming removed 1 base from V and 4 bases from J, with 8 bases in between. The CDR3 extends over 14 amino acids. Written as DNA, the CDR3 is TGTGCCAGCAGTTTAGAGGTGGAAAATCAGCCCCAGCATTTT. Translating gives CASSLEVENQPQHF.

The DNA of the CDR3 is TGTGCCAGCAGTTGGGCCAGTACAGGGATTCCAGAAGCTTTCTTT. The encoded protein is CASSWASTGIPEAFF. This chain connects TRBV6-2 or TRBV6-3 to TRBJ1-1; a weak D match, TRBD1 (6 bases). The CDR3 is made up of 15 amino acids. Germline CDR1 MNHEY, CDR2 SVGEGT. Trimming removed 4 bases from V and 8 bases from J, with 20 bases in between.

The V and J genes are TRBV20-1 and TRBJ1-5; the D gene is possibly TRBD1 (5 bases). Per the germline V gene, CDR1 is DFQATT and CDR2 is SNEGSKA (reference sequence). There are 18 residues in the CDR3. Trimming stripped 3 bases from V and 0 bases from J, with 21 bases between. In DNA form, the CDR3 reads TGCAGTGCTAGTAGCCGTAAGTTGGGGCAATATAGCAATCAGCCCCAGCATTTT. This gives the protein CSASSRKLGQYSNQPQHF.

This clonotype showed up just a few times. V is TRBV15 and J is TRBJ2-7; 8 bases align to TRBD2. The CDR3 sequence is 18 residues long. Looked up from germline, CDR1 is LNHNV and CDR2 is YYDKDF (reference sequence). J gave up 1 base and V 3 bases, and 14 bases lay outside the gene matches. CDR3 coding DNA: TGTGCCACCAGCAGCGGGGGGGGGGGGGGGAGGTTTTCCTACGAGCAGTACTTC. It specifies CATSSGGGGGRFSYEQYF.

Points on this clonotype: A read error may be the cause here, since a much bigger clone is one base away. The genes are TRBV3-1 and TRBJ2-7; D unresolved. The CDR3 loop spans 17 amino acids. The V gene's germline CDR1 is LGHDT and CDR2 YNNKEL (reference sequence). CDR3 sequence reads: CASSQGALSALHYEQCF. For the CDR3, the DNA is TGTGCCAGCAGCCAAGGGGCCCTCAGCGCGCTTCACTACGAGCAGTGCTTC.